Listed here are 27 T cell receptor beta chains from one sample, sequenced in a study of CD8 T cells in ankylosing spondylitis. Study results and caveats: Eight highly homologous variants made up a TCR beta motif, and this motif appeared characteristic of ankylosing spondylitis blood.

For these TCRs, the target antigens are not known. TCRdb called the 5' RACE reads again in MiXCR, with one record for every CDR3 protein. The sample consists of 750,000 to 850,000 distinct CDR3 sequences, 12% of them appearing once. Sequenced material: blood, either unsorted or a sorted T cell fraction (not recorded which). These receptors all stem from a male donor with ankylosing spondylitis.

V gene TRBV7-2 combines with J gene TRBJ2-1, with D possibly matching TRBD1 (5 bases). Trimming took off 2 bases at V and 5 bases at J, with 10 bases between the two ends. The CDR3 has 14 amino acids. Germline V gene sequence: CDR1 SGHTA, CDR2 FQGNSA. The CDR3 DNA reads TGTGCCAGCAGCTTAAGGCCAGGGCACAATGAGCAGTTCTTC. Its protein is CASSLRPGHNEQFF.

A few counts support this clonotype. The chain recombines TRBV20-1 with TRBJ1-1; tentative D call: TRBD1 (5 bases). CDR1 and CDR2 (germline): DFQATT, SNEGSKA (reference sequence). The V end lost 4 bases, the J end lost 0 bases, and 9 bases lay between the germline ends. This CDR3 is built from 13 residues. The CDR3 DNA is TGCAGTGCTACGGAGGGGTTGAACACTGAAGCTTTCTTT. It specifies CSATEGLNTEAFF.

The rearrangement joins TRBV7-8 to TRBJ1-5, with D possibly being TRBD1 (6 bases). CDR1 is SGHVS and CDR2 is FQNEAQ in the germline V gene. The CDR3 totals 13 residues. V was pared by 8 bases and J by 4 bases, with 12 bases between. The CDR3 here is CASCGQRNQPQHF. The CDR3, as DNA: TGTGCCAGCTGTGGACAGCGGAATCAGCCCCAGCATTTT.

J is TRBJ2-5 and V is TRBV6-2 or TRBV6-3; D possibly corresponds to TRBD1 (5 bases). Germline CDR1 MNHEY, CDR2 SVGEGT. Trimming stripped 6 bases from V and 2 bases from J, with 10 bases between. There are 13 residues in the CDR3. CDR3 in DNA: TGTGCCAGCAGAGGGGCTTCACAAGAGACCCAGTACTTC. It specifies CASRGASQETQYF.

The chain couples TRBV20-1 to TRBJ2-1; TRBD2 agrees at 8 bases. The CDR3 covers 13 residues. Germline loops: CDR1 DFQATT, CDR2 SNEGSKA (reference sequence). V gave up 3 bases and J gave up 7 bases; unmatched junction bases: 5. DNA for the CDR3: TGCAGTGCTAGCGGGGGGGCAGTGAATGAGCAGTTCTTC. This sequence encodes CSASGGAVNEQFF.

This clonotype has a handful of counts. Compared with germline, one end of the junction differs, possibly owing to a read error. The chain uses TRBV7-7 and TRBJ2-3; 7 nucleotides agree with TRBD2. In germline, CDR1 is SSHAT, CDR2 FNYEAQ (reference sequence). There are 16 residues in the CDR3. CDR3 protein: CASSPRLGGGTDTQYF. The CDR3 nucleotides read TGTGCTAGCAGCCCCCGACTTGGGGGAGGGACAGATACGCAGTATTTT.

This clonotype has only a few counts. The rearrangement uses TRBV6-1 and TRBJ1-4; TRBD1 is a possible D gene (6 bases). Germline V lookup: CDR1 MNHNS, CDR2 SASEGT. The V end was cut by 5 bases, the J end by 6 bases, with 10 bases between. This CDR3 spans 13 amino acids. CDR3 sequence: CASSLDSYEKLFF. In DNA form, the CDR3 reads TGTGCCAGCAGTCTGGACAGCTATGAAAAACTGTTTTTT.

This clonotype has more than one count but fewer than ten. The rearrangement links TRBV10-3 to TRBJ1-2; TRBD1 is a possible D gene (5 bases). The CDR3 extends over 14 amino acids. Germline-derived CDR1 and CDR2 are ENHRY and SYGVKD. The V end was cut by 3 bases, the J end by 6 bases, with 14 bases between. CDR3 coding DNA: TGTGCCATCAGTGATATTCGGGTAGGGGATGGCTACACCTTC. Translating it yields CAISDIRVGDGYTF.

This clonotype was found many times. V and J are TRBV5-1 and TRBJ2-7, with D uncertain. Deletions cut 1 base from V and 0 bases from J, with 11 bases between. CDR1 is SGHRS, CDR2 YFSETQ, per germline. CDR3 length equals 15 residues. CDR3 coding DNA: TGCGCCAGCAGCTTGTTATCTCGTACCTCCTACGAGCAGTACTTC. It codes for CASSLLSRTSYEQYF.

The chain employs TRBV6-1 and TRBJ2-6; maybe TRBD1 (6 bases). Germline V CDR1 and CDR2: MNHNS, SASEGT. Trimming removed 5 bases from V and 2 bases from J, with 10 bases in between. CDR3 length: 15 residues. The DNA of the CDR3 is TGTGCCAGCAGTCATTCAGGGGCTGGGGCCAACGTCCTGACTTTC. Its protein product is CASSHSGAGANVLTF.

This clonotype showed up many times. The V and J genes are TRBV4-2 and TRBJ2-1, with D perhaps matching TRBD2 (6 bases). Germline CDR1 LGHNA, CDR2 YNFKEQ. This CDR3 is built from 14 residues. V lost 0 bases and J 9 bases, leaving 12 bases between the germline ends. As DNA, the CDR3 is TGTGCCAGCAGCCAAGAGCTTGCGGGGAGTGAGCAGTTCTTC. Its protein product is CASSQELAGSEQFF.

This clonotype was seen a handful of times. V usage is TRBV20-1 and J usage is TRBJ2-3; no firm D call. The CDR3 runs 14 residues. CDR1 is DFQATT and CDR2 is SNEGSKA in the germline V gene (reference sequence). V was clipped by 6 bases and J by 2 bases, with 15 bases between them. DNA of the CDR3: TGCAGTGCCCCAAGACTGGATTTCACAGATACGCAGTATTTT. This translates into CSAPRLDFTDTQYF.

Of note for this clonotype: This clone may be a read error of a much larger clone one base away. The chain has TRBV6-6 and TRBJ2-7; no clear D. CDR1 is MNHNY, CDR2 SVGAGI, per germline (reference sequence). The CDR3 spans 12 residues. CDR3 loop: CATSTSSYEQHF. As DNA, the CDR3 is TGTGCCACCAGTACCAGCTCCTACGAGCAGCACTTC.

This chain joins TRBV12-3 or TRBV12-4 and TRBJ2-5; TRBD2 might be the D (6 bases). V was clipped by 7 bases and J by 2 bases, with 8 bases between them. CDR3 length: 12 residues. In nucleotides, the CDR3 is TGTGCCAGCATGGGGGGACAAGAGACCCAGTACTTC. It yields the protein CASMGGQETQYF.

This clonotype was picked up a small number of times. The CDR3 bases are TGCAGTGCTGGGACAGGGGGCGCGATAGCCGGGGAGCTGTTTTTT. Protein sequence: CSAGTGGAIAGELFF. V is TRBV20-1 and J is TRBJ2-2; 12 nucleotides line up with TRBD1. The length of the CDR3 is 15 residues. The V and J ends lost 5 bases and 6 bases, in that order; junction bases with no gene match: 7. Looked up from germline, CDR1 is DFQATT and CDR2 is SNEGSKA (reference sequence).

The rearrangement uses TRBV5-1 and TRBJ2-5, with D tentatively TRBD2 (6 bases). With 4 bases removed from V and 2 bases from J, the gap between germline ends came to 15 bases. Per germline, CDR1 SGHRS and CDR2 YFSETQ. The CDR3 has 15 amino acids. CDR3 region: CASSPGTSRQETQYF. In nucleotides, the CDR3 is TGCGCCAGCAGCCCCGGGACTTCGCGTCAAGAGACCCAGTACTTC.

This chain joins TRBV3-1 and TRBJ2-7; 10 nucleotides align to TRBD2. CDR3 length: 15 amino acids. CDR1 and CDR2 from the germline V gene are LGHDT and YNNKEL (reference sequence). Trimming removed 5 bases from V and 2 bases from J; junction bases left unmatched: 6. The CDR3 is CASSKTSGRTYEQYF. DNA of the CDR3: TGTGCCAGCAGCAAGACTAGCGGGCGTACCTACGAGCAGTACTTC.

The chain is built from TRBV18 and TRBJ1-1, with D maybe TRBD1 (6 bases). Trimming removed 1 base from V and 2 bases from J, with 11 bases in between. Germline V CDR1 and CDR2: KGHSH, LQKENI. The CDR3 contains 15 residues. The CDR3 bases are TGTGCCAGCTCACCACGTAACAGGGCTAACACTGAAGCTTTCTTT. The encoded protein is CASSPRNRANTEAFF.

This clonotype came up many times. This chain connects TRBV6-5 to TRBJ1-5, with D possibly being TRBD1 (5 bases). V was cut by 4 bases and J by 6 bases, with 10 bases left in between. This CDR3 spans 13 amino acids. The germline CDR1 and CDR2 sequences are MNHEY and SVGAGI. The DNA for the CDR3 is TGTGCCAGCAGTTGGCAGGGTGGTCAGCCCCAGCATTTT. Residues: CASSWQGGQPQHF.

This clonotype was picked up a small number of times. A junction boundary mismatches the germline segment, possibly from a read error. CDR3 protein: CASSLRSGTGLQETQYF. CDR3 bases: TGTGCTAGCAGCTTAAGAAGTGGGACAGGGCTCCAAGAGACCCAGTACTTC. This rearrangement joins TRBV7-7 to TRBJ2-5; 9 bases match TRBD1. The CDR3 is 17 amino acids. Germline-derived CDR1 and CDR2 are SSHAT and FNYEAQ (reference sequence).

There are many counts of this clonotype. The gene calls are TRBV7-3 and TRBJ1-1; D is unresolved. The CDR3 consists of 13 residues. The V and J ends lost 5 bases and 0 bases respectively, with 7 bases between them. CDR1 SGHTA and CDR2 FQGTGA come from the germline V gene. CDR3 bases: TGTGCCAGCAGCCCCGATGTGAACACTGAAGCTTTCTTT. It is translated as CASSPDVNTEAFF.

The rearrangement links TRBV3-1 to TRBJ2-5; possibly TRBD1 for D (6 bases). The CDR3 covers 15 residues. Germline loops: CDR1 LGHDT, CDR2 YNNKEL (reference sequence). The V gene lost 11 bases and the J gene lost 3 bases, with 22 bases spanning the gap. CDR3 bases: TGTGCCTCCCCTTTAGATGTGGACAGAAAAGAGACCCAGTACTTC. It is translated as CASPLDVDRKETQYF.

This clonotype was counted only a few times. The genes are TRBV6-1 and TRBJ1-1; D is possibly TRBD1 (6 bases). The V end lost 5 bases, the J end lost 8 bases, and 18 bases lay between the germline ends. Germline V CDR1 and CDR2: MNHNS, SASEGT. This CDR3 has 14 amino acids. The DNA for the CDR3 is TGTGCCAGCAGTCAGCGGGGACCAGGGGCGGAAGCTTTCTTT. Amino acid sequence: CASSQRGPGAEAFF.

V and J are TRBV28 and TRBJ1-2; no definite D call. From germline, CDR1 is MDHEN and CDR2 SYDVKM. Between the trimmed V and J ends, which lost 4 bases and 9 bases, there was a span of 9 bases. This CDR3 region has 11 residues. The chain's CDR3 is CASSSSLSYTF. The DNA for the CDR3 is TGTGCCAGCAGTTCAAGTCTGAGCTACACCTTC.

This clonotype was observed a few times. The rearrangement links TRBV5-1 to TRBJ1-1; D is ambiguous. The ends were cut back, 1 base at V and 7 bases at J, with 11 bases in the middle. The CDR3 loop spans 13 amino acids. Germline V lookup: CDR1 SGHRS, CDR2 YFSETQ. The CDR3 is CASSLIPGDEAFF. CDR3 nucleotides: TGCGCCAGCAGCTTGATTCCCGGGGATGAAGCTTTCTTT.

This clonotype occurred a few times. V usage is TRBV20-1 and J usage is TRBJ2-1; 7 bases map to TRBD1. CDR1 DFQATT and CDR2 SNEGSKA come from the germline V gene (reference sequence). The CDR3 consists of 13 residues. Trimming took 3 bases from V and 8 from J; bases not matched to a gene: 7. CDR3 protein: CSARRDSWDEQFF. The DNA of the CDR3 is TGCAGTGCTAGGAGGGACAGTTGGGATGAGCAGTTCTTC.

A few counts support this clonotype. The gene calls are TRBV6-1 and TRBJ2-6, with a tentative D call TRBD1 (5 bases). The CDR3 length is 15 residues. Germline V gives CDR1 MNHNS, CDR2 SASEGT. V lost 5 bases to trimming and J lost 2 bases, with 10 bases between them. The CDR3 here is CASSRRETGANVLTF. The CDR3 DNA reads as TGTGCCAGCAGTCGCAGGGAAACTGGGGCCAACGTCCTGACTTTC.